This TCR beta chain is drawn from a study of identical twins. Study outcomes and limitations: Diverse VJ usage suggested most zero-insertion clonotypes were not invariant T cells. Recombination models fit unrelated individuals' TCR alpha sharing but underestimated twins'.

Everyone who gave samples was a healthy Caucasian. A universal primer site was added by template switching, and unique molecular identifiers were carried by the cDNA. MiXCR was run by TCRdb on the 5' RACE reads, yielding one entry per CDR3 protein. The sample shows 400,000 to 600,000 distinct CDR3 sequences, approximately 20% of them seen only once. On this clonotype itself: What it binds is unknown.

Trimming stripped 5 bases from V and 0 bases from J, with 8 bases between. This CDR3 has 14 residues. The data were also submitted as part of a second study, on yellow fever vaccine responses in identical twins.

The sequenced sample was CD4+ T cells sorted from blood. The source is a woman between 18 and 30 years old in good health. This chain connects TRBV12-3 or TRBV12-4 to TRBJ1-5; D gene ambiguous. This chain's CDR3 is CASSPPSSNQPQHF. The CDR3 DNA is TGTGCCAGCAGTCCCCCTTCTAGCAATCAGCCCCAGCATTTT.